The 26 T cell receptor beta chains listed next were all sequenced from one sample in a study of shared clonotypes between healthy human individuals. Using immunoSEQ multiplex PCR, the repertoire was profiled, and TCRdb retains in-frame clones only, with some absent. Among more than 550,000 clones, roughly 72% were seen once, and the ten largest hold over 1.5%. Material for sequencing was memory CD4+ T cells sorted from blood. Subset defined: CD45RA-negative fraction. The receptors here all came from a woman aged 25 to 39 in good health.

V gene TRBV28 combines with J gene TRBJ2-7, with 8 bases aligning to TRBD2. Germline V CDR1 and CDR2: MDHEN, SYDVKM. This CDR3 spans 15 amino acids. V trimming: 6 bases; J trimming: 2 bases; junction bases outside the gene matches: 9. CDR3 in DNA: TGTGCCAGCAGCACGGGGGGGGATGGCGCCTACGAGCAGTACTTC. Protein: CASSTGGDGAYEQYF. Combining the CDR3 with reference TRBV28 and TRBJ2-7 gives the whole variable domain DVKVTQSSRYLVKRTGEKVFLECVQDMDHENMFWYRQDPGLGLRLIYFSYDVKMKEKGDIPEGYSVSREKKERFSLILESASTNQTSMYLCASSTGGDGAYEQYFGPGTRLTVT.

The chain recombines TRBV4-1 with TRBJ2-1; 11 positions agree with TRBD2. The V and J ends lost 3 bases and 6 bases, in that order; junction bases with no gene match: 10. Per the germline V gene, CDR1 is MGHRA and CDR2 is YSYEKL. CDR3 length: 17 amino acids. The CDR3 DNA sequence: TGCGCCAGCAGCCATCCCCCTGCTAGCGGGAGGTCCAATGAGCAGTTCTTC. Translating it yields CASSHPPASGRSNEQFF.

The table lists this clone with a few counts. The V call is TRBV30, the J call TRBJ2-3, with 10 bases matching TRBD2. CDR3 length: 13 amino acids. With V trimmed by 4 bases and J by 4 bases, 2 bases remained unmatched. Germline CDR1 GTSNPN, CDR2 SVGIG (reference sequence). The CDR3 spells CAWTSGSPDTQYF. The CDR3 region has the DNA TGTGCCTGGACTAGCGGGAGTCCAGATACGCAGTATTTT. The whole variable domain, filled in from reference TRBV30 and TRBJ2-3, reads SQTIHQWPATLVQPVGSPLSLECTVEGTSNPNLYWYRQAAGRGLQLLFYSVGIGQISSEVPQNLSASRPQDRQFILSSKKLLLSDSGFYLCAWTSGSPDTQYFGPGTRLTVL.

This chain links TRBV6-1 with TRBJ2-7; 7 positions agree with TRBD1. The junction had 13 bases not matched to a gene; V was cut back by 8 bases and J by 3 bases. The CDR3 is 15 amino acids. CDR1 MNHNS and CDR2 SASEGT come from the germline V gene. The CDR3 DNA sequence: TGTGCCAGCTCTGAGACAGGGAACTTCGACTACGAGCAGTACTTC. The encoded protein is CASSETGNFDYEQYF.

Note on this clone: One base away lies a much larger clone, so this may be a sequencing read error. Other DNA sequences within the sample encode an identical CDR3. The chain links TRBV11-2 to TRBJ1-1; no clear D gene. Germline V CDR1 and CDR2: SGHAT, FQNNGV. The V end was cut by 1 base, the J end by 1 base, with 4 bases between. The CDR3 spans 13 residues. CDR3 nucleotide sequence: TGTGCCAGCAGCTTAGGGCGGAACACTGAAGCTTTCTTT. Its translation: CASSLGRNTEAFF.

This chain connects TRBV2 to TRBJ2-5; TRBD2 agrees at 14 bases. The germline V gene has CDR1 SNHLY and CDR2 FYNNEI. The junction had 7 bases not matched to a gene; V was cut back by 6 bases and J by 4 bases. The CDR3 contains 16 residues. Here the CDR3 DNA reads TGTGCCAGCAGCCCCGGGACTAGCGGGAGTGCAGAGACCCAGTACTTC. It codes for CASSPGTSGSAETQYF.

CDR3 amino acids: CACPPVQAANGYTF. CDR3 nucleotides: TGTGCCTGTCCTCCTGTCCAGGCTGCAAATGGCTACACCTTC. The V call is TRBV30, the J call TRBJ1-2; D gene unclear. Trimming shortened V by 6 bases and J by 6 bases, and 20 bases separated the two germline ends. CDR3 length equals 14 residues. Germline V CDR1 and CDR2: GTSNPN, SVGIG (reference sequence). Drawing the rest from reference TRBV30 and TRBJ1-2, the complete variable domain is SQTIHQWPATLVQPVGSPLSLECTVEGTSNPNLYWYRQAAGRGLQLLFYSVGIGQISSEVPQNLSASRPQDRQFILSSKKLLLSDSGFYLCACPPVQAANGYTFGSGTRLTVV.

This chain joins TRBV18 and TRBJ2-5; tentative D call: TRBD2 (8 bases). Germline CDR1 reads KGHSH; CDR2 reads LQKENI. Deletions cut 5 bases from V and 2 bases from J, with 18 bases between. The CDR3 loop spans 16 amino acids. CDR3 amino acids: CASSRLAGQRQETQYF. DNA of the CDR3: TGTGCCAGCTCAAGATTAGCGGGACAGAGACAAGAGACCCAGTACTTC.

V gene TRBV11-2 combines with J gene TRBJ1-1; D perhaps matches TRBD1 (5 bases). The ends were cut back, 5 bases at V and 8 bases at J, with 15 bases in the middle. Germline V gives CDR1 SGHAT, CDR2 FQNNGV. This CDR3 is 13 amino acids long. The DNA for the CDR3 is TGTGCCAGCAGCCAACAGGTTTCGGTGGAAGCTTTCTTT. The encoded protein is CASSQQVSVEAFF.

This clone is a singleton in its sample. This rearrangement joins TRBV7-3 to TRBJ1-2; 7 nucleotides match TRBD1. The CDR3 has 13 amino acids. V was clipped by 7 bases and J by 4 bases; unmatched bases: 6. Per germline, CDR1 SGHTA and CDR2 FQGTGA. CDR3 sequence: CASNKTGSYGYTF. DNA for the CDR3: TGTGCCAGCAACAAGACAGGGAGCTATGGCTACACCTTC.

The chain links TRBV10-2 to TRBJ2-3, with 15 bases matching TRBD2. This CDR3 is built from 15 residues. Germline CDR1 WSHSY, CDR2 SAAADI. The V segment lost 7 bases and the J segment 4 bases; nucleotides outside the gene matches: 3. CDR3 in amino acids: CASKGTSGRPDTQYF. In DNA, the CDR3 is TGCGCCAGCAAAGGGACTAGCGGGAGGCCAGATACGCAGTATTTT.

The chain couples TRBV5-1 to TRBJ1-1; D is unresolved. Germline V gene lookup returns CDR1 SGHRS and CDR2 YFSETQ. The CDR3 totals 13 residues. Trimming left V 0 bases short and J 7 bases short, with 10 bases between. In DNA, the CDR3 is TGCGCCAGCAGCTTGGTTGGTACATTTGAAGCTTTCTTT. The encoded protein is CASSLVGTFEAFF. Complete variable domain (other parts from reference TRBV5-1 and TRBJ1-1): KAGVTQTPRYLIKTRGQQVTLSCSPISGHRSVSWYQQTPGQGLQFLFEYFSETQRNKGNFPGRFSGRQFSNSRSEMNVSTLELGDSALYLCASSLVGTFEAFFGQGTRLTVV.

V is TRBV23-1 and J is TRBJ1-4; 8 bases are a match to TRBD1. TRBV23-1 is reported as an ORF; its role is uncertain. The CDR3 covers 17 residues. V lost 2 bases and J lost 5; bases outside the gene matches: 10. The CDR3 reads CASSQPPRTGPNEKLFF. In DNA, the CDR3 is TGCGCCAGCAGTCAACCCCCGCGGACAGGGCCAAATGAAAAACTGTTTTTT.

The gene calls are TRBV27 and TRBJ2-7; D unresolved. Germline CDR1 and CDR2: MNHEY and SMNVEV (reference sequence). Trimming stripped 5 bases from V and 4 bases from J, with 9 bases between. The CDR3 consists of 12 residues. As DNA, the CDR3 is TGTGCCAGCAGTCTCCAGGTATACGAGCAGTACTTC. It specifies CASSLQVYEQYF.

The chain joins TRBV7-9 to TRBJ2-2; TRBD1 might be the D (6 bases). CDR1 is SEHNR, CDR2 FQNEAQ, per germline (reference sequence). The CDR3 has 14 amino acids. V was trimmed by 5 bases and J by 3 bases, leaving 10 bases between them. The DNA for the CDR3 is TGTGCCAGCAGCCCGGACAGCTACACCGGGGAGCTGTTTTTT. Protein sequence: CASSPDSYTGELFF.

The J gene is TRBJ1-1, the V gene TRBV11-2; D might be TRBD1 (6 bases). Germline V gene sequence: CDR1 SGHAT, CDR2 FQNNGV. The CDR3 consists of 13 residues. V was shortened by 3 bases and J by 4 bases, with 9 bases between the two germline ends. This CDR3 is CASSFMGATEAFF. The CDR3 DNA is TGTGCCAGCAGCTTCATGGGGGCCACTGAAGCTTTCTTT.

This clone has just a few counts. This sequence joins TRBV11-2 and TRBJ2-5, with 10 bases identical to TRBD1. CDR3 length: 13 residues. CDR1 and CDR2 (germline): SGHAT, FQNNGV. V was clipped by 10 bases and J by 4 bases; unmatched bases: 6. The CDR3 DNA follows: TGTGCCACGGGGACAGGGGCTTCAGAGACCCAGTACTTC. Its protein product is CATGTGASETQYF.

The chain carries TRBV5-6 and TRBJ1-1, with 7 bases lining up with TRBD1. The junction had 4 bases not matched to a gene; V was cut back by 2 bases and J by 0 bases. Germline V gives CDR1 SGHDT, CDR2 YYEEEE. This CDR3 is 15 amino acids long. The CDR3 nucleotides are TGTGCCAGCAGCTTTGGACAGGCTATGAACACTGAAGCTTTCTTT. As protein: CASSFGQAMNTEAFF.

V and J are TRBV19 and TRBJ2-4, with TRBD2 identical over 11 bases. Germline CDR1 is LNHDA and CDR2 is SQIVND (reference sequence). The CDR3 spans 15 residues. Trimming removed 5 bases from V and 7 bases from J; junction bases left unmatched: 7. The CDR3 DNA follows: TGTGCCAGTAGTCAACTAGCGGGAGAGGGGAACATTCAGTACTTC. As protein: CASSQLAGEGNIQYF.

In its sample, this clone was seen many times. DNA for the CDR3: TGTGCCAGCTCCCTCGATGGACTAGCGGGACGGGTCATTCAGTACTTC. Its translation is CASSLDGLAGRVIQYF. The chain combines TRBV18 with TRBJ2-4, with 12 bases identical to TRBD2. Germline-derived CDR1 and CDR2 are KGHSH and LQKENI. J gave up 9 bases and V 6 bases, and 12 bases lay outside the gene matches. The CDR3 extends over 16 amino acids.

CDR3 protein: CASSERNTGTPIYEQYF. The DNA of the CDR3 is TGTGCCAGTAGCGAAAGAAACACCGGGACACCTATTTACGAGCAGTACTTC. The chain couples TRBV19 to TRBJ2-7; D is perhaps TRBD1 (6 bases). CDR3 size: 17 residues. The V and J ends lost 6 bases and 4 bases respectively, with 25 bases between them. Germline CDR1 is LNHDA and CDR2 is SQIVND (reference sequence).

V is TRBV27 and J is TRBJ1-4, with 10 positions matching TRBD1. The germline V gene has CDR1 MNHEY and CDR2 SMNVEV (reference sequence). This CDR3 contains 14 residues. V lost 4 bases to trimming and J lost 7 bases; unmatched junction nucleotides: 3. CDR3 region: CASSSTGGAEKLFF. Here the CDR3 DNA reads TGTGCCAGCAGTTCGACAGGGGGCGCTGAAAAACTGTTTTTT.

CDR3 in DNA: TGTGCCAGCAGCTTAAGATTCAGGGCGAGCTCCTACGAGCAGTACTTC. Translating gives CASSLRFRASSYEQYF. The V gene is TRBV11-2, the J gene TRBJ2-7; possibly TRBD1 for D (5 bases). V dropped 2 bases and J dropped 0 bases, with 14 bases sitting between them. In germline, CDR1 is SGHAT, CDR2 FQNNGV. The CDR3 extends over 16 amino acids.

The rearrangement links TRBV6-5 to TRBJ2-6; D is unclear. CDR3 length: 16 residues. The V gene's germline CDR1 is MNHEY and CDR2 SVGAGI. Trimming took 0 bases from V and 2 from J, leaving 8 bases between them. The CDR3 nucleotides read TGTGCCAGCAGTTACTCTAGTGGGACTGGGGCCAACGTCCTGACTTTC. Translating gives CASSYSSGTGANVLTF.

This clone came up once. The rearrangement joins TRBV28 to TRBJ2-7, with D possibly being TRBD1 or TRBD2 (5 bases each). Germline V gene lookup returns CDR1 MDHEN and CDR2 SYDVKM. Trimming removed 4 bases at V and 7 bases at J, with 17 bases between. This CDR3 region has 14 residues. CDR3 sequence: CASSYSGRGWEQYF. The CDR3 DNA reads TGTGCCAGCAGTTATTCGGGAAGGGGTTGGGAGCAGTACTTC.

The chain has TRBV29-1 and TRBJ2-3; D ambiguous. This CDR3 region has 13 residues. Germline values: CDR1 SQVTM, CDR2 ANQGSEA. V was trimmed by 3 bases and J by 0 bases, leaving 7 bases between them. The CDR3 loop is CSVDLRSTDTQYF. The DNA of the CDR3 is TGCAGCGTTGACCTTCGTAGCACAGATACGCAGTATTTT.